This TCR beta chain was identified during a study of cytomegalovirus exposure and HLA in healthy donors. Primers: 60 Vbeta forward and 13 Jbeta reverse. This table comes from immunoSEQ multiplex PCR, and its TCRdb copy is limited to in-frame clones, with some not included. The sample consists of 150,000 or so clones, 81% of them appearing once. V dropped 4 bases and J dropped 7; count of bases not matched to a gene: 6. Germline CDR1 reads SGHVS; CDR2 reads FQNEAQ. The CDR3 has 13 residues. Healthy bone marrow donors formed the donor group. The receptor's source is a man aged 50 to 59 in good health and CMV-seropositive. Sample: PBMCs. J is TRBJ2-7 and V is TRBV7-8; 8 bases line up with TRBD1. Written as DNA, the CDR3 is TGTGCCAGCAGCTGGACAGGGACAGCGGAGCAGTACTTC. It specifies CASSWTGTAEQYF.